This T cell receptor beta chain was sequenced for a study of T-cell memory formation after mild COVID-19. Study results and limitations: Those CD4+ clones that contracted were mainly in CM and EM (CD8+ ones in EMRA). Cross-reactive memory apparently joined, as some responding clones appeared in pre-infection memory.

Trimming cost V 3 bases and J 2 bases, with 12 bases left between them. Germline V gene lookup returns CDR1 SGHTA and CDR2 FQGNSA. The CDR3 length is 15 residues. Each CDR3 protein gets one entry after TCRdb re-called the 5' RACE reads with MiXCR. The table has some 150,000 distinct CDR3 sequences, approximately 6% seen once. Concerning this clonotype itself: What it recognizes is unknown.

This TCR derives from an adult woman who had mild COVID-19 (a few samples of this study predate the infection). Cell type and time point are not known. This chain links TRBV7-2 with TRBJ2-3, with D uncertain. The sample consisted of PBMCs or a T cell subset sorted from them (not recorded which). Here the CDR3 reads CASSLSMLNTDTQYF. The CDR3 DNA is TGTGCCAGCAGCTTGTCTATGTTGAACACAGATACGCAGTATTTT. Based on the CDR3 plus reference TRBV7-2 and TRBJ2-3, the full variable domain is GAGVSQSPSNKVTEKGKDVELRCDPISGHTALYWYRQSLGQGLEFLIYFQGNSAPDKSGLPSDRFSAERTGGSVSTLTIQRTQQEDSAVYLCASSLSMLNTDTQYFGPGTRLTVL.